Below are 23 T cell receptor beta chains sequenced from a single sample in a study of T cell changes during pregnancy in multiple sclerosis. Profiling relied on immunoSEQ multiplex PCR, and the TCRdb table lists in-frame clones only, not all of them. The table includes 20,000 or so clones, about 90% detected once. This sample comprised CD8+ T cells from peripheral blood mononuclear cells, obtained in the third trimester of pregnancy. Receptors were obtained from a female donor in good health, enrolled as a control in a pregnancy study.

This chain links TRBV14 with TRBJ2-5, with a possible D match to TRBD1 (6 bases). Germline CDR1 SGHDN, CDR2 FVKESK. Trimming stripped 3 bases from V and 2 bases from J, with 19 bases between. This CDR3 is 17 amino acids long. The CDR3 DNA sequence: TGTGCCAGCAGCCAGTCAAATCGGGGACAACTACAAGAGACCCAGTACTTC. Its translation is CASSQSNRGQLQETQYF.

V gene TRBV4-1 combines with J gene TRBJ1-5, with D unresolved. The CDR3 extends over 13 amino acids. Per germline, CDR1 MGHRA and CDR2 YSYEKL. Trimming pared 1 base from V and 6 bases from J, leaving 7 bases between. This chain's CDR3 is CASSQVIAQPQHF. In DNA, the CDR3 is TGCGCCAGCAGCCAAGTGATAGCTCAGCCCCAGCATTTT.

This rearrangement joins TRBV9 to TRBJ1-3, with D uncertain. From germline, CDR1 is SGDLS and CDR2 YYNGEE. The length of the CDR3 is 17 residues. With 1 base removed from V and 4 bases from J, the gap between germline ends came to 18 bases. CDR3 in amino acids: CASSVMASLQHGNTIYF. The CDR3 region has the DNA TGTGCCAGCAGCGTAATGGCTTCGCTGCAACACGGAAACACCATATATTTT.

V is TRBV7-8 and J is TRBJ2-5; 7 nucleotides agree with TRBD1. Germline V gene lookup returns CDR1 SGHVS and CDR2 FQNEAQ. This CDR3 contains 15 residues. V shed 6 bases and J 3 bases; nucleotides not matched to a gene: 10. The CDR3 spells CASSFRSTGKETQYF. CDR3 nucleotides: TGTGCCAGCAGTTTCCGATCGACAGGGAAAGAGACCCAGTACTTC.

This clone is termed large. The V call is TRBV6-1, the J call TRBJ2-7; D is possibly TRBD1 (5 bases). The CDR3 is 17 residues long. Germline CDR1 MNHNS, CDR2 SASEGT. The V end was cut by 1 base, the J end by 3 bases, with 19 bases between. The DNA of the CDR3 is TGTGCCAGCAGTGAAGTAGATGGAGCAGGGCGAAGCTACGAGCAGTACTTC. Protein product: CASSEVDGAGRSYEQYF.

This chain links TRBV18 with TRBJ2-7; possible D gene TRBD1, 6 bases. Germline lookup yields CDR1 KGHSH and CDR2 LQKENI. Trimming left V 5 bases short and J 2 bases short, with 13 bases between. There are 14 residues in the CDR3. The CDR3 sequence: CASSYRDTTYEQYF. CDR3 coding DNA: TGTGCCAGCTCATACCGGGACACTACCTACGAGCAGTACTTC.

This CDR3 is CASSLLGLDNSPLHF. CDR3 nucleotides: TGTGCCAGCAGTTTGCTGGGGCTGGATAATTCACCCCTCCACTTT. The rearrangement uses TRBV28 and TRBJ1-6; perhaps TRBD1 as D (5 bases). V was cut by 3 bases and J by 5 bases, with 11 bases left in between. The CDR3 has 15 residues. In germline, CDR1 is MDHEN, CDR2 SYDVKM.

The CDR3 loop is CASRSTSGSSYEQYF. As DNA, the CDR3 is TGTGCCAGCAGATCGACTAGCGGATCCTCCTACGAGCAGTACTTC. This chain uses TRBV2 with TRBJ2-7, with 9 bases fitting TRBD2. This CDR3 spans 15 amino acids. Germline V gene data show CDR1 as SNHLY and CDR2 as FYNNEI. V lost 6 bases and J lost 0; bases outside the gene matches: 6.

V usage is TRBV7-9 and J usage is TRBJ2-3, with D tentatively TRBD2 (6 bases). The CDR3 length is 15 residues. The V end lost 5 bases, the J end lost 0 bases, and 12 bases lay between the germline ends. Germline assignment: CDR1 SEHNR and CDR2 FQNEAQ (reference sequence). The CDR3 sequence is CASSPRGISTDTQYF. CDR3 nucleotide sequence: TGTGCCAGCAGCCCCCGGGGGATAAGCACAGATACGCAGTATTTT.

This chain uses TRBV29-1 with TRBJ2-3; 8 bases agree with TRBD1. V lost 3 bases, J lost 4 bases, and 9 bases stayed unmatched. The CDR3 has 15 amino acids. Germline CDR1 and CDR2: SQVTM and ANQGSEA. The CDR3 DNA is TGCAGCGTTGAGAAAGTACCGACAGGGGCAGATACGCAGTATTTT. This gives the protein CSVEKVPTGADTQYF.

The chain couples TRBV10-2 to TRBJ2-3; TRBD1 matches at 8 bases. V trimming: 3 bases; J trimming: 2 bases; junction bases outside the gene matches: 4. Germline-derived CDR1 and CDR2 are WSHSY and SAAADI. The CDR3 spans 15 residues. CDR3 bases: TGCGCCAGCAGTGAAGGACAGGGTCACACAGATACGCAGTATTTT. Its protein is CASSEGQGHTDTQYF.

This chain links TRBV27 with TRBJ1-1; 8 bases map to TRBD1. The V gene's germline CDR1 is MNHEY and CDR2 SMNVEV (reference sequence). The V segment lost 3 bases and the J segment 4 bases; nucleotides outside the gene matches: 4. The CDR3 contains 14 residues. Here the CDR3 DNA reads TGTGCCAGCAGTTTTGGTACAGGGGGCACTGAAGCTTTCTTT. Amino acids: CASSFGTGGTEAFF.

The chain carries TRBV19 and TRBJ2-5, with unresolved D. The CDR3 is made up of 13 amino acids. V was shortened by 6 bases and J by 2 bases, with 10 bases between the two germline ends. Per germline, CDR1 LNHDA and CDR2 SQIVND (reference sequence). CDR3 protein: CASSFAAQETQYF. CDR3 sequence (DNA): TGTGCCAGTAGCTTCGCGGCTCAAGAGACCCAGTACTTC.

The gene calls are TRBV5-1 and TRBJ2-2, with a tentative D call TRBD1 (6 bases). This CDR3 has 16 residues. CDR1 is SGHRS and CDR2 is YFSETQ in the germline V gene. Trimming pared 0 bases from V and 4 bases from J, leaving 13 bases between. CDR3 in DNA: TGCGCCAGCAGCTTGGAAACAGGGATAGGCACCGGGGAGCTGTTTTTT. Translating it yields CASSLETGIGTGELFF.

The chain is built from TRBV19 and TRBJ2-1; TRBD2 agrees at 8 bases. The CDR3 loop spans 14 amino acids. V lost 6 bases to trimming and J lost 2 bases; unmatched junction nucleotides: 3. CDR1 and CDR2 from the germline V gene are LNHDA and SQIVND (reference sequence). DNA for the CDR3: TGTGCCAGTAGCCCACTAGCGGCCTACAATGAGCAGTTCTTC. Amino acid sequence: CASSPLAAYNEQFF. The full variable domain, with the rest looked up from reference TRBV19 and TRBJ2-1, is DGGITQSPKYLFRKEGQNVTLSCEQNLNHDAMYWYRQDPGQGLRLIYYSQIVNDFQKGDIAEGYSVSREKKESFPLTVTSAQKNPTAFYLCASSPLAAYNEQFFGPGTRLTVL.

This clone was seen just once. The chain links TRBV7-9 to TRBJ2-7, with 10 bases matching TRBD1. CDR1 and CDR2 (germline): SEHNR, FQNEAQ (reference sequence). The CDR3 consists of 15 residues. The ends lost 4 bases at V and 5 bases at J; junction bases unmatched: 8. CDR3 in DNA: TGTGCCAGCAGCTCCAGCCGGGACAGGGGTAACGAGCAGTACTTC. It codes for CASSSSRDRGNEQYF.

The CDR3 DNA follows: TGTGCCAGCAGCGCCCCCTCGGGGGGGGTGAACACCGGGGAGCTGTTTTTT. Its protein product is CASSAPSGGVNTGELFF. The gene calls are TRBV7-6 and TRBJ2-2, with TRBD2 identical over 8 bases. Trimming cost V 5 bases and J 1 base; bases outside gene matches: 9. Germline CDR1 SGHVS, CDR2 FNYEAQ. This CDR3 spans 17 amino acids.

The chain combines TRBV27 with TRBJ2-5; 7 bases are a match to TRBD1. This CDR3 comprises 15 residues. J lost 4 bases, V lost 2 bases, and 7 bases had no gene match. Germline assignment: CDR1 MNHEY and CDR2 SMNVEV (reference sequence). This chain's CDR3 is CASSLRGQTRETQYF. CDR3 DNA sequence: TGTGCCAGCAGTTTACGGGGACAGACCAGAGAGACCCAGTACTTC.

V gene TRBV27 combines with J gene TRBJ2-1, with TRBD1 matching 7 bases. Trimming removed 2 bases from V and 4 bases from J; junction bases left unmatched: 2. The CDR3 has 14 amino acids. CDR1 and CDR2 (germline): MNHEY, SMNVEV (reference sequence). CDR3 amino acids: CASSLGDSYNEQFF. CDR3 nucleotides: TGTGCCAGCAGTTTAGGGGACAGTTACAATGAGCAGTTCTTC.

This clone occurred once. The V call is TRBV10-1, the J call TRBJ2-7, with a possible D match to TRBD2 (5 bases). This CDR3 comprises 14 residues. Per germline, CDR1 WNHNN and CDR2 SYGVQD (reference sequence). V was clipped by 3 bases and J by 7 bases, with 16 bases between them. The CDR3 loop is CASSEPGRVWEQYF. Written as DNA, the CDR3 is TGCGCCAGCAGTGAACCGGGAAGGGTGTGGGAGCAGTACTTC.

V and J are TRBV7-9 and TRBJ2-3; TRBD2 matches at 10 bases. CDR1 and CDR2 from the germline V gene are SEHNR and FQNEAQ (reference sequence). V was clipped by 2 bases and J by 0 bases; unmatched bases: 5. The CDR3 is 17 amino acids. Here the CDR3 DNA reads TGTGCCAGCAGCTTACTAGCGGGAGACGCTAGCACAGATACGCAGTATTTT. Translation: CASSLLAGDASTDTQYF.

This chain uses TRBV11-3 with TRBJ2-1; D possibly corresponds to TRBD2 (5 bases). Germline V lookup: CDR1 SGHNT, CDR2 YENEEA. Deletions cut 5 bases from V and 9 bases from J, with 11 bases between. CDR3 length: 12 amino acids. DNA of the CDR3: TGTGCCAGCAGCCTAGGGAGAGGTGAGCAGTTCTTC. Translation gives CASSLGRGEQFF.

A remark on this clone: At one boundary the junction diverges from the germline segment, which might be a read error. This chain links TRBV29-1 with TRBJ2-1; TRBD2 agrees at 9 bases. Per germline, CDR1 SQVTM and CDR2 ANQGSEA. The CDR3 sequence is 13 residues long. The CDR3 is CSVALAGSNEQFF. The CDR3 nucleotides are TGCAGTGTTGCACTAGCGGGTTCCAATGAGCAGTTCTTC.